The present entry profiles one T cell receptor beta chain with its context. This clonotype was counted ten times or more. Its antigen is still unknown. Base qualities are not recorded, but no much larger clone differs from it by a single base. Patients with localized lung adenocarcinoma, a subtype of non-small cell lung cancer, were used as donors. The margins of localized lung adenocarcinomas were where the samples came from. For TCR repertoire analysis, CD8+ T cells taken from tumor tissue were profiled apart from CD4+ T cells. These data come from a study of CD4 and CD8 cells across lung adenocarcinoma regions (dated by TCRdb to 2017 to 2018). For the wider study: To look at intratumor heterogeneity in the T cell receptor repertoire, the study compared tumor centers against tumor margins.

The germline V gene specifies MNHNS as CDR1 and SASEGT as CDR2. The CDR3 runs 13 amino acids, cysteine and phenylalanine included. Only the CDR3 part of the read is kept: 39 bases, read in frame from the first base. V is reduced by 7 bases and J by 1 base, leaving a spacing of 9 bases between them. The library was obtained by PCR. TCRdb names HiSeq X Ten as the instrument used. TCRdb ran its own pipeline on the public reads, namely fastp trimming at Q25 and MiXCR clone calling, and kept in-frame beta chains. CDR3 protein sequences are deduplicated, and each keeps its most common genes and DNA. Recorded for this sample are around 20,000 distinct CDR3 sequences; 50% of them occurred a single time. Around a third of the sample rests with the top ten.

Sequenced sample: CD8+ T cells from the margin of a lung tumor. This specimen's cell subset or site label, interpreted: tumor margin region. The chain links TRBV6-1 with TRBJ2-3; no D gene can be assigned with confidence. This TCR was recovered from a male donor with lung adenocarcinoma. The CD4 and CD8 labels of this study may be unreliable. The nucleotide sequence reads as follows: TGTGCCAGCAAGGCAAGGGGCACAGATACGCAGTATTTT. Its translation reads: CASKARGTDTQYF.